The present T cell receptor (beta chain) was sequenced within a study of spatial heterogeneity in lung cancer (dated 2019 in TCRdb). About the investigation overall: Beta-chain transcripts were consistently detected in greater numbers than alpha-chain transcripts, which likely reflected higher beta-chain transcript abundance. TCR transcript counts in tumor regions correlated strongly with a T cell transcriptional module score from matched bulk RNA-seq. In the raw uncorrected reads, each unique combination of TCR and UMI appeared more than ten times on average. TCR alpha and beta repertoires were quantitatively compared across multiple tumor regions, matched nontumor lung and blood in non-small cell lung cancer. The study linked features of the TCR repertoire to counts of nonsynonymous mutations, which were determined by whole-exome sequencing of tumor tissue. Both alpha and beta chains were TCR-sequenced in 200 to 250 tumor regions, approximately 64 matched nontumor lung samples and 45 to 60 PBMC samples obtained at surgery.

In light of the paper, this sample's time point label describes: sample taken at primary tumor resection. Donors were approximately 72 patients with early-stage, untreated non-small cell lung cancer from the lung TRACERx cohort. TCR sequencing used whole RNA extracted from tumor and nontumor lung tissue, or from cryopreserved PBMC samples, without cell sorting. A patient was chosen for TCR sequencing only when enough RNA was available from at least two tumor regions. Before selection, tumor and adjacent nontumor lung specimens were reviewed by a lung pathologist. General study outcomes and caveats: Confirming at a functional level the hypothesis that regional TCRs recognize regional mutations was considered to require additional single-cell paired TCR alpha and beta sequencing. Estimated TCR-seq coverage of tumor T cells was only roughly 7% for alpha chains and about 14% for beta chains. Counts of ubiquitous and regional expanded TCRs were found to correlate with counts of ubiquitous and regional nonsynonymous mutations, respectively. The tumor nonsynonymous mutation count correlated with the number of expanded alpha and beta TCRs within the tumor.

The CDR1 and CDR2 encoded by the germline V gene (reference sequence) are DFQATT and SNEGSKA. Trimming takes 4 bases from V and 7 bases from J, and the germline ends sit 23 bases apart. Including the terminal cysteine and phenylalanine, the CDR3 comprises 15 residues. The sequence is cut down to CDR3 DNA, 45 bases in frame from base 1. Libraries were built with 5' RACE. The listed sequencing device is NextSeq 500. To allow correction of PCR and sequencing errors, the TCR library protocol tagged every TCR cDNA molecule with a unique molecular identifier. The authors processed their data as follows. TCR identification, UMI-based error correction and CDR3 extraction were all carried out with Decombinator tools. Expanded TCRs were defined as those above a frequency of 2 per 1,000, corresponding to the top 1% of the tumor frequency distribution. Expanded tumor TCRs were classed as regional if statistically deemed absent (corrected P<0.05) from at least one tumor region, otherwise ubiquitous. Rényi diversity was computed with the R vegan package after subsampling each repertoire 100 times to 5,000 TCRs. CDR3 similarity networks were built from amino acid triplet string-kernel similarity, connecting CDR3s with pairwise similarity above 0.82. TCRdb passed the public sequencing reads through fastp at Q25 and MiXCR, retaining productive beta sequences. Rows are unified per CDR3 protein, each entry keeping the most common DNA and genes. It is TCRdb's table, rather than the study itself, that gives the V and J calls and clone size. The sample yields more than 15,000 distinct CDR3 sequences; around 6% were counted once. The ten largest account for 6.5% to 7% of the sample.

This clonotype has only a few counts. Its antigen remains undetermined. Nothing much larger sits one base from this clone, and base qualities are not available. This clonotype was sampled from a male donor with early-stage non-small cell lung cancer. Here the chain combines TRBV20-1 and TRBJ2-7; the D gene is perhaps TRBD2, from 6 matching bases. The sequences come from lung tumor tissue, collected at surgery. The CDR3 has the sequence CSATPRETLGEEQYF. The DNA reads as follows: TGCAGTGCTACCCCCCGGGAGACTCTGGGGGAGGAGCAGTACTTC.